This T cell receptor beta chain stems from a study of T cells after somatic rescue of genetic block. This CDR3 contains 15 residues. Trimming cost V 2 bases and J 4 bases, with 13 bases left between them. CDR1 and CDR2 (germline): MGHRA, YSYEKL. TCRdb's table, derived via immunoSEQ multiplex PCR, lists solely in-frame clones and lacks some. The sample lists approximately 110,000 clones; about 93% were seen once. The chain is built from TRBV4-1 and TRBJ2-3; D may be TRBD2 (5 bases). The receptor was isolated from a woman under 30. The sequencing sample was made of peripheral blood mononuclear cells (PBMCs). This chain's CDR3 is CASSQLGLGADTQYF. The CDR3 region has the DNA TGCGCCAGCAGCCAACTTGGCCTCGGGGCAGATACGCAGTATTTT.